These T cell receptor beta chains were read from a single sample in a study of PD-1 blockade in classical Hodgkin lymphoma. Libraries were prepared by immunoSEQ multiplex PCR; TCRdb keeps only in-frame clonotypes and omits some of them. The sample lists tens of thousands of clones; about 90% were seen once. The sequenced sample was peripheral blood mononuclear cells (PBMCs), obtained before the fourth cycle of nivolumab. Receptor source: a human donor with classical Hodgkin lymphoma. Both conserved end residues are part of each CDR3. D genes are given only for firm matches. Where a row states a size, it is once, few, many or the class of an expanded clone; other rows omit it.

DNA	CDR3	size	V	J	D
TGTGCCAGCAGCTACGGTGAGACCCAGTACTTC	CASSYGETQYF	once	TRBV7-8	TRBJ2-5	.
TGTGCCAGCAGCTTAACCGGGGAAAAGCAGTACTTC	CASSLTGEKQYF	.	TRBV11-3	TRBJ2-7	.
TGTGCCAGCATTGCAGGAAACTACGAGCAGTACTTC	CASIAGNYEQYF	.	TRBV27	TRBJ2-7	.
TGTGCCAGCAGCTTGCAGGCCACCGGGGAGCTGTTTTTT	CASSLQATGELFF	.	TRBV5-6	TRBJ2-2	.
TGTGCCAGCAAAAACATGATCTCTGGAAACACCATATATTTT	CASKNMISGNTIYF	.	TRBV6-1	TRBJ1-3	.
TGCGCCAGCAGCTTGCGATCCTCTAGCACAGATACGCAGTATTTT	CASSLRSSSTDTQYF	.	TRBV5-1	TRBJ2-3	.
TGTGCCAGCAGTAAAAGTGGGGTTCGGGACTATGGCTACACCTTC	CASSKSGVRDYGYTF	few	TRBV7-9	TRBJ1-2	.
TGTGCCAGCAGCTTGGAGCCGAGCTCCTATAATTCACCCCTCCACTTT	CASSLEPSSYNSPLHF	once	TRBV5-5	TRBJ1-6	.
TGTGCCAGCAGTTTAGCGGGGAAGTACGAGCAGTACTTC	CASSLAGKYEQYF	.	TRBV28	TRBJ2-7	.
TGTGCCAGTACCTCCGGGACAGGAACCTACGAGCAGTACTTC	CASTSGTGTYEQYF	.	TRBV19	TRBJ2-7	TRBD1
TGCGCCAGCAGCTTGGGACTACAGAGCACAGATACGCAGTATTTT	CASSLGLQSTDTQYF	.	TRBV5-1	TRBJ2-3	.
TGTGCCAGCAGCCCGGGACAGTACTACGAGCAGTACTTC	CASSPGQYYEQYF	few	TRBV6-1	TRBJ2-7	TRBD1
TGTGCCAGCTCTTGGGTGGGGGATCAGCCCCAGCATTTT	CASSWVGDQPQHF	.	TRBV7-8	TRBJ1-5	.
TGCGCCAGCAGCTTGGCTGCGAGAAGCTCCTACGAGCAGTACTTC	CASSLAARSSYEQYF	.	TRBV5-1	TRBJ2-7	.
TGCGCCAGCAGCTCCAATTTGGGGGCTTCTTACAATGAGCAGTTCTTC	CASSSNLGASYNEQFF	.	TRBV4-1	TRBJ2-1	.
TGTGCCAGCTCACCTGGGAGGGGGGCAAGGTACGAGCAGTACTTC	CASSPGRGARYEQYF	.	TRBV18	TRBJ2-7	.